The clone carrying this T cell receptor (beta chain) was picked up a small number of times. Its antigen is undetermined. The study recruited healthy Caucasian donors from Russia who were aged about 6 to 90. This sample is part of a study of blood T cells in healthy people across ages. Findings and limits, study-wide: Calculation of diversity from one million T cells yielded estimates considered to be underestimates.

Sample-barcoded 5' priming and a J-beta primer mix drove a second PCR of about 7 to 11 cycles. TCRdb passed the 5' RACE reads through MiXCR, listing each CDR3 protein once. The table records hundreds of thousands of distinct CDR3 sequences, more than 40% of them present only once. Germline V gene data show CDR1 as SGHRS and CDR2 as YFSETQ. V was cut by 4 bases and J by 0 bases, with 11 bases left in between. This CDR3 is 14 amino acids long. The sequencing sample was made of blood. The clonotype originates from a woman aged 55 to 70 in good health. The J gene is TRBJ2-7, the V gene TRBV5-1, with D hard to call. The CDR3 nucleotides read TGCGCCAGCAGCGTTGAGTGGAACTCCTACGAGCAGTACTTC. Translated, it gives CASSVEWNSYEQYF. Variable domain in full (rest from reference TRBV5-1 and TRBJ2-7): KAGVTQTPRYLIKTRGQQVTLSCSPISGHRSVSWYQQTPGQGLQFLFEYFSETQRNKGNFPGRFSGRQFSNSRSEMNVSTLELGDSALYLCASSVEWNSYEQYFGPGTRLTVT.